This T cell receptor (beta chain) was sequenced for a study of a mutant IDH1 vaccine in newly diagnosed glioma. The wider study: Patients came in for eight vaccinations, in weeks 1, 3, 5, 7, 11, 15, 19 and 23. Once 4-6 weeks had passed after radiotherapy alone, vaccination started, or it started with temozolomide cycles. Pretreatment consisted of radiotherapy, temozolomide, or both, with most receiving both.

As to time point: week 11, during vaccination. Every vaccination contained 300 ug of the mutant IDH1 20-mer peptide and was paired with topical imiquimod. New WHO grade 3 or 4 astrocytomas that were IDH1-mutant and ATRX-lost had been found in donors. The germline CDR1 and CDR2 sequences are SGHTA and FQGNSA. The ends were cut back, 0 bases at V and 8 bases at J, with 13 bases in the middle. The CDR3 contains 14 residues. Libraries were prepared by immunoSEQ multiplex PCR; TCRdb keeps only in-frame clonotypes and omits some of them. The table shows roughly 70,000 clones, with approximately 88% occurring only once. Concerning this clone itself: Its antigen is not identified.

Sequenced material: PBMCs, taken from a glioma patient whose treatment included an IDH1 peptide vaccine. The clonotype comes from a woman between 50 and 59 years old with glioma. This chain joins TRBV7-2 and TRBJ1-2; a possible D gene is TRBD1 (5 bases). The CDR3 DNA is TGTGCCAGCAGCTTAGCGTCAGGGTCTAAGGGCTACACCTTC. Translating gives CASSLASGSKGYTF.